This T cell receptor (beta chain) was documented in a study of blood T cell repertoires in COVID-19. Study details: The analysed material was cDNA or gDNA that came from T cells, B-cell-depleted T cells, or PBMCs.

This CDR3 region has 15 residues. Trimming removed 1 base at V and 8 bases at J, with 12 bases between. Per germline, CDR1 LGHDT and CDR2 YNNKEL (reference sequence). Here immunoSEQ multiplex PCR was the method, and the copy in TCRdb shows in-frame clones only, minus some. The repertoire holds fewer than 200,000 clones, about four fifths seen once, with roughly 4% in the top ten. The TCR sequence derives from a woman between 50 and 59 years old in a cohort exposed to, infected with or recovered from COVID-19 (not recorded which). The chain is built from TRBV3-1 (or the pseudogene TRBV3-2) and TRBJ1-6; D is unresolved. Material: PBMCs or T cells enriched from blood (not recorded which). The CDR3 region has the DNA TGTGCCAGCAGCCAAGCACCCGGGGAGGATTCACCCCTCCACTTT. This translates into CASSQAPGEDSPLHF.